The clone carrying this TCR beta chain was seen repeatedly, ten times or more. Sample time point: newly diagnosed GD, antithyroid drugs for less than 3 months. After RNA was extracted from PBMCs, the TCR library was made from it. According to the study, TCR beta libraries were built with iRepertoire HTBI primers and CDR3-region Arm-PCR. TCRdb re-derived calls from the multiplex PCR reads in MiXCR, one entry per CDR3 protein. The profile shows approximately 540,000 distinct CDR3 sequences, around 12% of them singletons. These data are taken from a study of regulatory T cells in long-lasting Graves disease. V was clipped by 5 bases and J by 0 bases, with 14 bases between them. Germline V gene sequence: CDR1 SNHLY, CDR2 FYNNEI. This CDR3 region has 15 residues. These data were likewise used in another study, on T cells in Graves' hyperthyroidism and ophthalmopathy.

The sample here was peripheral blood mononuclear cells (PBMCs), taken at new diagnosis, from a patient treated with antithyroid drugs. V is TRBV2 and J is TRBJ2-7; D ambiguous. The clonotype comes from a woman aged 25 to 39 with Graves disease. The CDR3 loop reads CASSTDPASSYEQYF. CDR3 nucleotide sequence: TGTGCCAGCAGTACAGACCCGGCAAGCTCCTACGAGCAGTACTTC.